These T cell receptor beta chains were read from a single sample in a study of blood T cell repertoires in COVID-19. Sequencing was performed with immunoSEQ multiplex PCR; in TCRdb, only in-frame clones are kept and a portion is missing. The sample holds some 200,000 clones, approximately 87% seen once. Sequences were obtained from peripheral blood. These receptors originate from a man aged 35 to 55 with active or convalescent COVID-19. Both conserved end residues are part of each CDR3. A D gene is named only where the DNA matches it firmly. Where a row states a size, it is once, few, many or the class of an expanded clone; other rows omit it.

>.|TRBD1|TRBV10-3|TRBJ2-7
CAISLSGTGENEQYF
TGTGCCATCAGCCTGTCCGGGACAGGGGAAAACGAGCAGTACTTC
>.|TRBD1|TRBV4-3|TRBJ1-4
CASSQGRQGGEKLFF
TGCGCCAGCAGCCAAGGTCGACAGGGGGGAGAAAAACTGTTTTTT
>.|.|TRBV4-3|TRBJ1-1
CASSQARSTGSNTEAFF
TGCGCCAGCAGCCAAGCCCGTTCCACAGGATCGAACACTGAAGCTTTCTTT
>.|.|TRBV4-1|TRBJ2-3
CASSHVANTQYF
TGCGCCAGCAGCCACGTAGCGAATACGCAGTATTTT
>.|.|TRBV7-9|TRBJ1-5
CASSLEQGVSNQPQHF
TGTGCCAGCAGCTTAGAACAGGGTGTTAGCAATCAGCCCCAGCATTTT
>.|TRBD1|TRBV30|TRBJ1-5
CAWSGTGDQPQHF
TGTGCCTGGAGCGGTACAGGGGATCAGCCCCAGCATTTT
>few|.|TRBV19|TRBJ1-2
CASSIGRRESYGYTF
TGTGCCAGTAGTATCGGGCGGCGGGAGTCCTATGGCTACACCTTC
>.|.|TRBV18|TRBJ1-3
CASSPGDTSGNTIYF
TGTGCCAGCTCACCTGGGGACACCTCTGGAAACACCATATATTTT
>few|TRBD1|TRBV5-5|TRBJ1-6
CASSFSRDRGSPLHF
TGTGCCAGCAGCTTCAGTCGGGACAGAGGGTCACCCCTCCACTTT
>.|TRBD1|TRBV5-4|TRBJ2-2
CASSRTGHTGELFF
TGTGCCAGCAGCAGGACAGGGCACACCGGGGAGCTGTTTTTT
>.|TRBD2|TRBV11-3|TRBJ2-2
CASSLDPGGTGELFF
TGTGCCAGCAGCTTAGATCCGGGGGGGACCGGGGAGCTGTTTTTT
>.|.|TRBV19|TRBJ1-1
CASSPSPGRVEAFF
TGTGCCAGTAGCCCGTCGCCGGGAAGGGTTGAAGCTTTCTTT
>.|.|TRBV3-1/TRBV3-2|TRBJ1-3
CASSQDWAGGNTIYF
TGTGCCAGCAGCCAAGATTGGGCGGGTGGAAACACCATATATTTT
>once|.|TRBV7-9|TRBJ2-7
CASSHFDRFYEQYF
TGTGCCAGCAGCCATTTTGACAGATTCTACGAGCAGTACTTC
>.|TRBD1|TRBV5-1|TRBJ2-3
CASSSVGQGADTQYF
TGCGCCAGCAGCAGTGTAGGGCAGGGGGCAGATACGCAGTATTTT
>.|.|TRBV27|TRBJ1-2
CASSSRAQGGNRYGYTF
TGTGCCAGCTCCTCCCGGGCCCAAGGAGGGAATCGGTATGGCTACACCTTC
>.|TRBD1|TRBV3-1/TRBV3-2|TRBJ2-3
CASSQWGQGVSDTQYF
TGTGCCAGCAGCCAGTGGGGACAGGGTGTGTCGGATACGCAGTATTTT
>many|TRBD1|TRBV7-2|TRBJ1-2
CASSTTGGRYGYTF
TGTGCCAGCAGCACGACAGGGGGCCGCTATGGCTACACCTTC
>.|TRBD1|TRBV6-2/TRBV6-3|TRBJ2-2
CASSSTGGSTGELFF
TGTGCCAGCAGTTCGACAGGGGGTTCCACCGGGGAGCTGTTTTTT
>.|TRBD1|TRBV5-1|TRBJ1-2
CASSSTGRDYGYTF
TGCGCCAGCAGTTCGACAGGGAGAGACTATGGCTACACCTTC
>once|.|TRBV5-6|TRBJ1-4
CASSLRGTEKLFF
TGTGCCAGCAGCTTGAGGGGTACTGAAAAACTGTTTTTT
>.|.|TRBV28|TRBJ1-5
CASTPFPGQPQHF
TGTGCCAGCACCCCCTTCCCCGGTCAGCCCCAGCATTTT
>.|TRBD1|TRBV11-2|TRBJ2-1
CASSQGQGLSNEQFF
TGTGCCAGCAGCCAGGGACAGGGCCTGTCCAATGAGCAGTTCTTC
>.|.|TRBV7-9|TRBJ1-2
CASSLDIRTAGGYTF
TGTGCCAGCAGCTTAGATATAAGGACAGCTGGTGGCTACACCTTC
>.|.|TRBV30|TRBJ2-2
CACYTGTYTGELFF
TGTGCCTGTTACACAGGGACCTACACCGGGGAGCTGTTTTTT
>.|TRBD1|TRBV6-5|TRBJ2-6
CASSPQGAGANVLTF
TGTGCCAGCAGTCCACAGGGGGCTGGGGCCAACGTCCTGACTTTC
>.|.|TRBV4-2|TRBJ2-1
CASSQGLGAYNEQFF
TGTGCCAGCAGCCAAGGGCTGGGAGCCTACAATGAGCAGTTCTTC
>few|TRBD1|TRBV6-1|TRBJ2-1
CASSAGTGSSYNEQFF
TGTGCCAGCAGTGCAGGGACAGGTAGCTCCTACAATGAGCAGTTCTTC
>.|TRBD1|TRBV6-6|TRBJ1-2
CASSYLRQGAKGYTF
TGTGCCAGCAGTTACTTGAGACAGGGGGCAAAAGGCTACACCTTC